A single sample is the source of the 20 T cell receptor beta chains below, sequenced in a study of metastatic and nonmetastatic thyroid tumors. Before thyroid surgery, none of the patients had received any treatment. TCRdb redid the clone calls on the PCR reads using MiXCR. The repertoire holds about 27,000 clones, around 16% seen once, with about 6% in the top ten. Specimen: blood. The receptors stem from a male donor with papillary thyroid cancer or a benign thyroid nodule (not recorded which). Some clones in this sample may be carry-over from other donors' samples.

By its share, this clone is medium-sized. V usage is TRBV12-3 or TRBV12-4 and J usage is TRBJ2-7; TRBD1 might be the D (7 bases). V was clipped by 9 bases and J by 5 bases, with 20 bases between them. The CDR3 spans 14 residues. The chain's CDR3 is CASNLGGGVDEQYF. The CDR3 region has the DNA TGTGCCAGTAATCTAGGGGGCGGGGTGGACGAGCAGTACTTC.

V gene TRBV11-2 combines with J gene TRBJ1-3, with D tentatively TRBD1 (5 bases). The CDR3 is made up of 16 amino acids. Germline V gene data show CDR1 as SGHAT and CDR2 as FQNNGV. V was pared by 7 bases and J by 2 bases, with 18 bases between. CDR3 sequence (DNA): TGTGCCAGCACCGGGGGGTCGGGATCCCCTGGAAACACCATATATTTT. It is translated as CASTGGSGSPGNTIYF.

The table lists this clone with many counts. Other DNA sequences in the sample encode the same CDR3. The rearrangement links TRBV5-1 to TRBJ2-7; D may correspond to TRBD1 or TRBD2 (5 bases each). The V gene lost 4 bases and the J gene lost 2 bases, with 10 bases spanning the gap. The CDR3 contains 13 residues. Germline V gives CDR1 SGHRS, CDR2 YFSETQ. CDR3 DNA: TGCGCCAGCAGCCCCGGGACGACCTACGAGCAGTACTTC. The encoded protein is CASSPGTTYEQYF.

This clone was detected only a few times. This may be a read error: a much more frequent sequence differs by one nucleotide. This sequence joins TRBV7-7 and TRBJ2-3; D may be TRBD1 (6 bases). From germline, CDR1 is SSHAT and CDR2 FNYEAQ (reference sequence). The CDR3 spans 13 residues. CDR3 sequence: CASSLAGEDTQYF. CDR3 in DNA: TGTGCTAGCAGCTTAGCAGGGGAAGATACGCAGTATTTT.

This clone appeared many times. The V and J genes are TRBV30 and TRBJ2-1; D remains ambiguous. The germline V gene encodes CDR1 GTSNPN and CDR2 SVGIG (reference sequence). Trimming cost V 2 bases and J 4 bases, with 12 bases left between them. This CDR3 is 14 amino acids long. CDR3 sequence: CAWSPMSAYNEQFF. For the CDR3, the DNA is TGTGCCTGGAGTCCCATGTCCGCTTACAATGAGCAGTTCTTC. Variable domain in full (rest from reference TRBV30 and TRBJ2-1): SQTIHQWPATLVQPVGSPLSLECTVEGTSNPNLYWYRQAAGRGLQLLFYSVGIGQISSEVPQNLSASRPQDRQFILSSKKLLLSDSGFYLCAWSPMSAYNEQFFGPGTRLTVL.

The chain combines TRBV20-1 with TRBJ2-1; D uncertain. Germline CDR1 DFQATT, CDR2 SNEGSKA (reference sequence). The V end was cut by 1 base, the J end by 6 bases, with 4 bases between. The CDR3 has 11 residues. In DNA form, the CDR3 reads TGCAGTGCTAGAGGGGCCAATGAGCAGTTCTTC. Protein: CSARGANEQFF.

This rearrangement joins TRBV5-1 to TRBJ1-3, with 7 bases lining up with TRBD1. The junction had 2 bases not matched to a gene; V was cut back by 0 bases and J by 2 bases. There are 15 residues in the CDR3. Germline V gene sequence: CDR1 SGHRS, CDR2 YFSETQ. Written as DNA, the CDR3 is TGCGCCAGCAGCTTGGCCGGGACAGCTGGAAACACCATATATTTT. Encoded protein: CASSLAGTAGNTIYF.

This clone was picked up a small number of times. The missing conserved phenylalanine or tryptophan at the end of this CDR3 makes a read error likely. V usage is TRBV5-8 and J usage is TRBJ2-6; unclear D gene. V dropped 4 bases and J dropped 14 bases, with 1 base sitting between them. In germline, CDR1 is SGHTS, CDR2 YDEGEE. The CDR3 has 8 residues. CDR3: CASSILTS. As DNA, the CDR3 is TGTGCCAGCAGCATCCTGACTAGC.

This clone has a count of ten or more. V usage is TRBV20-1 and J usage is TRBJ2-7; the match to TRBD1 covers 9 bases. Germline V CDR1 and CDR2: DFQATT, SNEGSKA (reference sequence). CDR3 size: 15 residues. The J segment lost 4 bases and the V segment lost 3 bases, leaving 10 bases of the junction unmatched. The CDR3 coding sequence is TGCAGTGCTAGCCCCGGGACAGGGATAAGATACGAGCAGTACTTC. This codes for CSASPGTGIRYEQYF.

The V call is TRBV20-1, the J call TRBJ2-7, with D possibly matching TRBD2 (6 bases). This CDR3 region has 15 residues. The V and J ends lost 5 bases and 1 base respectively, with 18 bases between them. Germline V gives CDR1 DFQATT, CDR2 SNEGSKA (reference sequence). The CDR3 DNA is TGCAGTGCTGTCGGGGACTCTGACTTTTCCTACGAGCAGTACTTC. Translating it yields CSAVGDSDFSYEQYF.

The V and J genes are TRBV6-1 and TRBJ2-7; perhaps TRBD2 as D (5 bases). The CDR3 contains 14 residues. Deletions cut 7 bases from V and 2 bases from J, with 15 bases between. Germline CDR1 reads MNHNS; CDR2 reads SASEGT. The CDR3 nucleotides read TGTGCCAGCATGTCCGGGGTCCGCGCCTACGAGCAGTACTTC. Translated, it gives CASMSGVRAYEQYF.

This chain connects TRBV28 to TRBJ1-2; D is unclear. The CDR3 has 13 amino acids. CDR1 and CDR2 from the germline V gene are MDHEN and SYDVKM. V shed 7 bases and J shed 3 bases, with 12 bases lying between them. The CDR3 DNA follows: TGTGCCAGCACCTTGGATGGTTACTATGGCTACACCTTC. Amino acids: CASTLDGYYGYTF.

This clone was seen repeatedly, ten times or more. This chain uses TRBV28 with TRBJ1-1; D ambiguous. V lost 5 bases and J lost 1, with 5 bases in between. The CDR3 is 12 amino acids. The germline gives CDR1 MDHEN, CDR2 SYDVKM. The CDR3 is CASSTQNTEAFF. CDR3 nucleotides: TGTGCCAGCAGTACTCAGAACACTGAAGCTTTCTTT. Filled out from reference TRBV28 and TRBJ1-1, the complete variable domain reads DVKVTQSSRYLVKRTGEKVFLECVQDMDHENMFWYRQDPGLGLRLIYFSYDVKMKEKGDIPEGYSVSREKKERFSLILESASTNQTSMYLCASSTQNTEAFFGQGTRLTVV.

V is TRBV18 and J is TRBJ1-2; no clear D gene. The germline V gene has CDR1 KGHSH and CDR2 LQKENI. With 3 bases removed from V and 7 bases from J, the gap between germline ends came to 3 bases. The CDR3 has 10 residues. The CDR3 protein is CASSPGGYTF. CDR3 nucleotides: TGTGCCAGCTCACCTGGTGGCTACACCTTC. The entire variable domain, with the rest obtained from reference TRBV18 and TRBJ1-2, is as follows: NAGVMQNPRHLVRRRGQEARLRCSPMKGHSHVYWYRQLPEEGLKFMVYLQKENIIDESGMPKERFSAEFPKEGPSILRIQQVVRGDSAAYFCASSPGGYTFGSGTRLTVV.

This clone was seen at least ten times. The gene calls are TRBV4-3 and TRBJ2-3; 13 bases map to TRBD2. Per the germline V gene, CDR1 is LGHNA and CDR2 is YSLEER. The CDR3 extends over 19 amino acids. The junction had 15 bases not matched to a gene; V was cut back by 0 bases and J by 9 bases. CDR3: CASSQDDARTSGRRLTQYF. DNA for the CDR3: TGCGCCAGCAGCCAAGATGATGCCAGGACTAGCGGGAGAAGGTTGACGCAGTATTTT.

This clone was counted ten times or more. The CDR3 coding sequence is TGTGCCAGCAGCCCGGGACAGGGCGAAGAGACCCAGTACTTC. This gives the protein CASSPGQGEETQYF. The V call is TRBV5-8, the J call TRBJ2-5; 9 positions agree with TRBD1. Germline CDR1 is SGHTS and CDR2 is YDEGEE. The CDR3 length is 14 residues. Trimming removed 4 bases from V and 3 bases from J; junction bases left unmatched: 4.

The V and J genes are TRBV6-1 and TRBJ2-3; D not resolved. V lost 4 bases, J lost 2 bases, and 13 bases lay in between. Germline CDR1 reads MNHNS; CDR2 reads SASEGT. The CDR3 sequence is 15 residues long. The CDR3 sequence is CASSVRAPLTDTQYF. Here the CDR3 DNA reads TGTGCCAGCAGTGTCCGGGCCCCTCTCACAGATACGCAGTATTTT.

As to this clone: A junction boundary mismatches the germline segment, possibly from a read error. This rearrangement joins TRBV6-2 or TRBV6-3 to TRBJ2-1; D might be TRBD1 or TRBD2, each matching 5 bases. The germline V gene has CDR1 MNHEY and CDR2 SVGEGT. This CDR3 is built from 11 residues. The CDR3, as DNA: TGTGCCAGCAGTTACTCGGGGGTACCGGTCTTC. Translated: CASSYSGVPVF.

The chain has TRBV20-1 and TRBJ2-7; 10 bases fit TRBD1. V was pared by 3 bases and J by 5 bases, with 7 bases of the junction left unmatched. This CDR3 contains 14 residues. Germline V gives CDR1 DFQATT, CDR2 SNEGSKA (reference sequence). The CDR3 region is CSARTDRGLHEQYF. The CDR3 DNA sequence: TGCAGTGCTAGGACCGACAGGGGGCTCCACGAGCAGTACTTC.

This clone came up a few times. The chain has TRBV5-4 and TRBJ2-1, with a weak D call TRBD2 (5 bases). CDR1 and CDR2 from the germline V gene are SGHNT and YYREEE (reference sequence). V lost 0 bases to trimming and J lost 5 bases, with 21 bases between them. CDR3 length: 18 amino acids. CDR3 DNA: TGTGCCAGCAGCTTGGGGTTATCGACTAACCTGTCCAACAATGAGCAGTTCTTC. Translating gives CASSLGLSTNLSNNEQFF.